This T cell receptor beta chain emerged from a study of blood T cell repertoires in COVID-19. Across the whole study: Some COVID-19 samples were acute and others convalescent; all came from the United States, Italy and Spain.

Seattle researchers signed up patients amid active infection and tracked them longitudinally. Per the original methods: Reference gene primer amplification gave estimated nucleated cell counts. Clones were sequenced by immunoSEQ multiplex PCR, and TCRdb holds only the in-frame ones, with some missing. D and trimming come from the DNA, and the V and J calls and clone size come from that table. This table holds 300,000 to 400,000 clones, 80% to 90% found once. The source of this sequence is a woman between 50 and 59 years old with COVID-19, enrolled during active disease. Material: peripheral blood.

The CDR3 coding sequence is TGTGCCAGCAGCCCGGGGTGGTCCTACAATGAGCAGTTCTTC. Translated, it gives CASSPGWSYNEQFF. V is TRBV11-2 and J is TRBJ2-1; a possible D gene is TRBD2 (5 bases). From germline, CDR1 is SGHAT and CDR2 FQNNGV. The ends were cut back, 5 bases at V and 1 base at J, with 9 bases in the middle. CDR3 length: 14 residues.